This TCR beta chain was documented in a study of cytomegalovirus exposure and HLA in healthy donors. Study-level information: Unique TCRs from HLA-typed donors, 70 million to 100 million of them, were held in an early data release. General study findings and limits: Clonal expansion was found to be greater in HLA-associated TCR beta chains than in equally common others in a later analysis. The study found most TCR sequences rare, yet found some public TCRs in many donors. There were 160 or so TCR beta chains listed as cytomegalovirus-associated.

PCR primers comprised 60 Vbeta and 13 Jbeta primers. Libraries were prepared by immunoSEQ multiplex PCR; TCRdb keeps only in-frame clonotypes and omits some of them. The repertoire holds approximately 280,000 clones, with about 90% as singletons. This CDR3 has 15 residues. About this clone: Its antigen is as yet unknown.

The sequence was obtained from a woman between 18 and 30 years old in good health and CMV-seronegative. Sequenced: PBMCs. The rearrangement links TRBV1 to TRBJ2-2; TRBD1 was called by the table and not checked on the DNA. TRBV1 is described as a pseudogene. The CDR3 DNA sequence: TGCACCAGCAGGCCTGGACAGGGGGTTGGCGGGGAGCTGTTTTTT. Its translation is CTSRPGQGVGGELFF.